These 5 T cell receptor beta chains were sequenced from one sample in a study of tumor-infiltrating lymphocytes in primary liver carcinoma. Germline DNA was extracted too, while blood RNA derived from unsorted whole blood. A primer matching the constant region was used to make TCR beta cDNA from around 550 ng of total RNA. Amplification in three nested multiplex PCR rounds with slightly modified ARM-PCR gave rise to TCR beta libraries. TRBV1-TRBV30 forward primers paired with a C-beta reverse primer were used in the first two PCR rounds, which ran 9 to 10 cycles each. TCRdb independently ran MiXCR on the multiplex PCR reads; one entry per CDR3 protein. The sample has 250,000 to 350,000 distinct CDR3 sequences, 45% to 70% seen once. Sequenced input: peripheral blood. All receptors come from a woman in her 30s with primary liver carcinoma and hepatitis B virus infection.

Remarks on this clonotype: Sequence at one end of the junction differs from germline and may be a read error. The chain combines TRBV11-2 with TRBJ2-7, with TRBD2 matching 8 bases. The CDR3 spans 15 residues. Germline V lookup: CDR1 SGHAT, CDR2 FQNNGV. As DNA, the CDR3 is TGTGCCAGCAGCTTAGGCGGGGGGACTACATCCGAGCGGTACTTC. Amino acid sequence: CASSLGGGTTSERYF. Variable domain in full (rest from reference TRBV11-2 and TRBJ2-7): EAGVAQSPRYKIIEKRQSVAFWCNPISGHATLYWYQQILGQGPKLLIQFQNNGVVDDSQLPKDRFSAERLKGVDSTLKIQPAKLEDSAVYLCASSLGGGTTSERYFGPGTRLTVT.

This clonotype was detected only once. V usage is TRBV18 and J usage is TRBJ1-5; tentative D call: TRBD1 (5 bases). V was clipped by 3 bases and J by 5 bases, with 11 bases between them. The CDR3 totals 14 residues. The germline V gene encodes CDR1 KGHSH and CDR2 LQKENI. In DNA, the CDR3 is TGTGCCAGCTCACCGAGCCAGGGCCATCAGCCCCAGCATTTT. Amino acids: CASSPSQGHQPQHF.

A word on this clonotype: A read error is possible here, since a much larger clone lies one base away. The chain couples TRBV6-5 to TRBJ1-3; tentatively, D is TRBD1 (5 bases). The V end was cut by 6 bases, the J end by 8 bases, with 17 bases between. Per germline, CDR1 MNHEY and CDR2 SVGAGI. CDR3 length equals 14 residues. In nucleotides, the CDR3 is TGTGCCAGCAGCCATGCTCAGGGTTCATACACCATATATTTT. As protein: CASSHAQGSYTIYF.

In nucleotides, the CDR3 is TGTGCCAGCAGCCAGGGGAGTGGGAAAGAGACCCAGTACTTC. Its translation: CASSQGSGKETQYF. The V call is TRBV4-2, the J call TRBJ2-5; weak D call: TRBD2 (5 bases). In germline, CDR1 is LGHNA, CDR2 YNFKEQ. V lost 3 bases and J 3 bases, leaving 11 bases between the germline ends. The CDR3 extends over 14 amino acids.

V and J are TRBV12-3 or TRBV12-4 and TRBJ2-6; D is unclear. The length of the CDR3 is 14 residues. V was shortened by 3 bases and J by 5 bases, with 8 bases between the two germline ends. CDR3 protein: CASSLDLWANVLTF. For the CDR3, the DNA is TGTGCCAGCAGTTTGGACCTCTGGGCCAACGTCCTGACTTTC.